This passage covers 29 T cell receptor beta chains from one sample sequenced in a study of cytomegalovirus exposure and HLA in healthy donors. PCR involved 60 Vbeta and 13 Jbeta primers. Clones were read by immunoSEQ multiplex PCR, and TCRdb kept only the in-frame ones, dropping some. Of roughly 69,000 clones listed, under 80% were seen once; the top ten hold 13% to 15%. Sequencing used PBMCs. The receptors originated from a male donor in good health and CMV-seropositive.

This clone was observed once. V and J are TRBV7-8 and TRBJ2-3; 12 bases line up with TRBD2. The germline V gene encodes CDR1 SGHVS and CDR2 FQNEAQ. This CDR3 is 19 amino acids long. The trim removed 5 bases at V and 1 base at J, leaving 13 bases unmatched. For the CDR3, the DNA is TGTGCCAGCAGCCCGTTTCTAGCGGGGGGGCCGGGGGGCACAGATACGCAGTATTTT. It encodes CASSPFLAGGPGGTDTQYF.

The CDR3 DNA follows: TGTGCCAGCAGTTGGGACTTCAATGAGCAGTTCTTC. Protein product: CASSWDFNEQFF. V usage is TRBV5-4 and J usage is TRBJ2-1; the D gene is possibly TRBD2 (6 bases). Germline values: CDR1 SGHNT, CDR2 YYREEE (reference sequence). Trimming shortened V by 5 bases and J by 6 bases, and 9 bases separated the two germline ends. The CDR3 is 12 residues long.

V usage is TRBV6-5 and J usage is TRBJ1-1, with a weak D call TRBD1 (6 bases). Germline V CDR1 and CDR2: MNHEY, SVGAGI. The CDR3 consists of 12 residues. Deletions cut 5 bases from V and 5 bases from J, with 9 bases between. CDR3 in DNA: TGTGCCAGCAGTGCCACAGGGACTGAAGCTTTCTTT. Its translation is CASSATGTEAFF.

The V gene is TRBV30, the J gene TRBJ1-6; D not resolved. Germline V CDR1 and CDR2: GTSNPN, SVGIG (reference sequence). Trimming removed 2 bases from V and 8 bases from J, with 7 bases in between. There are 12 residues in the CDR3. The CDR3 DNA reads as TGTGCCTGGAGTTCCCCGTATTCACCCCTCCACTTT. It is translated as CAWSSPYSPLHF.

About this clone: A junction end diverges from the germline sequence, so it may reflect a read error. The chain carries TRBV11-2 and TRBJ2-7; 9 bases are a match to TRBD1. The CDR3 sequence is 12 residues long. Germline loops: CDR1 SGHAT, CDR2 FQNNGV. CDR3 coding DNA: TGTGCCAGCAGCTTAGGGGGACAGGGCCGAGTTTTC. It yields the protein CASSLGGQGRVF. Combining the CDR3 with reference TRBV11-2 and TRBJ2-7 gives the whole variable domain EAGVAQSPRYKIIEKRQSVAFWCNPISGHATLYWYQQILGQGPKLLIQFQNNGVVDDSQLPKDRFSAERLKGVDSTLKIQPAKLEDSAVYLCASSLGGQGRVFGPGTRLTVT.

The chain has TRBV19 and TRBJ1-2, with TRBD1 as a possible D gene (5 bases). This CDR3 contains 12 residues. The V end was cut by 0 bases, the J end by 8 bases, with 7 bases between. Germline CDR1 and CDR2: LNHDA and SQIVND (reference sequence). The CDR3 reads CASSIEGRGYTF. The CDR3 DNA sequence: TGTGCCAGTAGTATAGAGGGGCGCGGCTACACCTTC.

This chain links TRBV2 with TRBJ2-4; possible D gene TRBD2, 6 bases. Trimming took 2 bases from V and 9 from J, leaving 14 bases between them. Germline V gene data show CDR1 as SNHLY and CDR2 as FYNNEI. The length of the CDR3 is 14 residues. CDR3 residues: CASSELGGGGIQYF. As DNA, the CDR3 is TGTGCCAGCAGTGAATTGGGGGGTGGGGGCATTCAGTACTTC.

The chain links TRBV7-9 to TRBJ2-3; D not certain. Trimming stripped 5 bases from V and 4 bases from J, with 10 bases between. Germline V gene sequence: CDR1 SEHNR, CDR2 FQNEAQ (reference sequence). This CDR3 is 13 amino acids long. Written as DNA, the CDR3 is TGTGCCAGCAGCCCGACAAGTTCAGATACGCAGTATTTT. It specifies CASSPTSSDTQYF.

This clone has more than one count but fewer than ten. CDR3 amino acids: CASSFSSGFTGELFF. The CDR3 DNA reads as TGTGCCAGCAGCTTCTCTAGCGGATTCACCGGGGAGCTGTTTTTT. This rearrangement joins TRBV5-4 to TRBJ2-2, with 7 bases identical to TRBD2. CDR1 is SGHNT and CDR2 is YYREEE in the germline V gene (reference sequence). Trimming at V came to 2 bases and at J to 4 bases, leaving 5 bases not matched to a gene. The CDR3 totals 15 residues.

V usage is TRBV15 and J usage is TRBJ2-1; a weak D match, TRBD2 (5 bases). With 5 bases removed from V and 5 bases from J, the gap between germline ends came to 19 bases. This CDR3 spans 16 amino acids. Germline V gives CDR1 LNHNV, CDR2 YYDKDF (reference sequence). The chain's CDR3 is CATSLRGLLDNNEQFF. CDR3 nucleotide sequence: TGTGCCACCAGCCTAAGAGGGCTCCTCGACAACAATGAGCAGTTCTTC.

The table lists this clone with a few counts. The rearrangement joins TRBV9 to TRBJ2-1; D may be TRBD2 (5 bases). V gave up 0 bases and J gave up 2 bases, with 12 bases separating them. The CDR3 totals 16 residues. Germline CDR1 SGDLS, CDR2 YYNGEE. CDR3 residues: CASSVADSYAYNEQFF. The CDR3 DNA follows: TGTGCCAGCAGCGTAGCGGACTCCTATGCCTACAATGAGCAGTTCTTC.

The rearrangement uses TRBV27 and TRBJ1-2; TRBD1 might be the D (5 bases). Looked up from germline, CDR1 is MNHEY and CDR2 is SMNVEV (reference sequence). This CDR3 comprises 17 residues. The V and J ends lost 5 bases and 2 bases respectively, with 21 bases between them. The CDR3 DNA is TGTGCCAGCAGTCCTAGGACGGTTCGGGGGATCAACTATGGCTACACCTTC. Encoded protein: CASSPRTVRGINYGYTF.

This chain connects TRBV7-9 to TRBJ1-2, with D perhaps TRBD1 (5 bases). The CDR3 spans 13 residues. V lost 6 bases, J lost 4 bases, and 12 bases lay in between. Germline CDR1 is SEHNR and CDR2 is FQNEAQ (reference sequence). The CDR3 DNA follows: TGTGCCAGCAGTGGCGGGGGGGTCTATGGCTACACCTTC. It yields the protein CASSGGGVYGYTF.

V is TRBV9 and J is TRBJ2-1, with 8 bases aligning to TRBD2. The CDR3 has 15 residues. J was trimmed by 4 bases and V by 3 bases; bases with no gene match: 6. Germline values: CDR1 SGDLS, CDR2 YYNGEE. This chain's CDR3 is CASSALSGAYNEQFF. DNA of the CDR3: TGTGCCAGCAGCGCCCTTAGCGGGGCATACAATGAGCAGTTCTTC.

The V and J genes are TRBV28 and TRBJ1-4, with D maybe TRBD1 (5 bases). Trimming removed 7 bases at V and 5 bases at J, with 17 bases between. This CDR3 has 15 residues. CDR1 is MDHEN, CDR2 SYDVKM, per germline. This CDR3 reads CASITRRGLNEKLFF. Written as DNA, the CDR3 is TGTGCCAGCATTACTCGGAGGGGTTTAAATGAAAAACTGTTTTTT.

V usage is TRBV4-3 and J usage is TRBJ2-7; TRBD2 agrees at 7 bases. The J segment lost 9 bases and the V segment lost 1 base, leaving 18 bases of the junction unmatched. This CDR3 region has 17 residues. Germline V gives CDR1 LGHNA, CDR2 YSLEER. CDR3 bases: TGCGCCAGCAGCCAAGGAGCGGAGGGGAGGGGAAGGTCTCGGCAGTACTTC. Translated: CASSQGAEGRGRSRQYF.

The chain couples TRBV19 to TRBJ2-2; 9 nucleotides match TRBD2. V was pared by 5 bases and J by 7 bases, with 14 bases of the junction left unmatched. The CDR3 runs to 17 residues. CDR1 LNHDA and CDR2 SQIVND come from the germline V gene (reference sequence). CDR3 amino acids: CASSGPSSGVPGGELFF. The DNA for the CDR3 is TGTGCCAGTAGTGGCCCGTCTAGCGGGGTCCCTGGCGGGGAGCTGTTTTTT.

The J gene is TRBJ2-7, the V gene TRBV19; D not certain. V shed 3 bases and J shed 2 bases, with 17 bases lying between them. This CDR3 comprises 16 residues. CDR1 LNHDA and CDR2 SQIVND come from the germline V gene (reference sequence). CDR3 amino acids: CASSISLGAVTYEQYF. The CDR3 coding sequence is TGTGCCAGTAGTATCTCTCTGGGTGCGGTAACCTACGAGCAGTACTTC.

The CDR3 reads CASSLALGHTQYF. Here the CDR3 DNA reads TGTGCCAGCAGCTTAGCGCTTGGGCATACGCAGTATTTT. This chain connects TRBV7-6 to TRBJ2-3; unclear D gene. Trimming shortened V by 0 bases and J by 7 bases, and 8 bases separated the two germline ends. Per the germline V gene, CDR1 is SGHVS and CDR2 is FNYEAQ. The CDR3 contains 13 residues.

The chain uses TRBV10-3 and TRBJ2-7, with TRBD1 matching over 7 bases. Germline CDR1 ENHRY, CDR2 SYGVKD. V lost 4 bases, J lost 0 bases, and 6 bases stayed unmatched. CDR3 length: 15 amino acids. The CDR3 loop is CAISGGAGGSYEQYF. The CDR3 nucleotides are TGTGCCATCAGTGGAGGAGCAGGGGGCTCCTACGAGCAGTACTTC.

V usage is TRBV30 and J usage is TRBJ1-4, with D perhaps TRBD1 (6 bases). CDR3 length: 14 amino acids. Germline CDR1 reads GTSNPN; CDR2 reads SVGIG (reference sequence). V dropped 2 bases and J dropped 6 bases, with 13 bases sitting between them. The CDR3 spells CAWSNGGGDEKLFF. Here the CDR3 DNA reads TGTGCCTGGAGTAATGGGGGGGGCGATGAAAAACTGTTTTTT.

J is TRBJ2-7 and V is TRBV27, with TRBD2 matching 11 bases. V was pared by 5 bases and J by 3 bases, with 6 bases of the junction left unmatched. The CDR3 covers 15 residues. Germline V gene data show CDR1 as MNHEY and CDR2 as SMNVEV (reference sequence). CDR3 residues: CASSHGTSGIYEQYF. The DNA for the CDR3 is TGTGCCAGCAGTCACGGGACTAGCGGAATCTACGAGCAGTACTTC.

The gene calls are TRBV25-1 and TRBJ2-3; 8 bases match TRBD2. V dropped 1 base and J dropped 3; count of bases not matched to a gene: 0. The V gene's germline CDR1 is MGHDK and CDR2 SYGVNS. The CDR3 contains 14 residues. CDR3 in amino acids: CASSELAGTDTQYF. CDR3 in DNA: TGTGCCAGCAGTGAATTAGCGGGGACAGATACGCAGTATTTT.

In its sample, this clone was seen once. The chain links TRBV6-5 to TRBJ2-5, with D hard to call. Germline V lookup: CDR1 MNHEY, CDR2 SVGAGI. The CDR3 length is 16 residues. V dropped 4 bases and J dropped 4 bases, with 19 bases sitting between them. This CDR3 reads CASSSPQHRTRETQYF. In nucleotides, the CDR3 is TGTGCCAGCAGTTCCCCACAGCATCGCACCCGAGAGACCCAGTACTTC.

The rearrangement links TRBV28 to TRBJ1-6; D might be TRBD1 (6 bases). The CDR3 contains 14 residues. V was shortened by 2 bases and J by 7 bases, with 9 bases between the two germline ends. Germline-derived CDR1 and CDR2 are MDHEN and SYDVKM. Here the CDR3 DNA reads TGTGCCAGCAGTTTAGGCAGGGGAAATTCACCCCTCCACTTT. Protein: CASSLGRGNSPLHF.

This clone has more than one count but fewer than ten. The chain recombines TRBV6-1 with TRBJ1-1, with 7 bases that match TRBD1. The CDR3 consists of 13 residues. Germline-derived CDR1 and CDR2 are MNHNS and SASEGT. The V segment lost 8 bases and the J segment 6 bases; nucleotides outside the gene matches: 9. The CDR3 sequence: CASAQGRNAEAFF. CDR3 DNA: TGTGCCAGCGCACAGGGGCGGAATGCTGAAGCTTTCTTT.

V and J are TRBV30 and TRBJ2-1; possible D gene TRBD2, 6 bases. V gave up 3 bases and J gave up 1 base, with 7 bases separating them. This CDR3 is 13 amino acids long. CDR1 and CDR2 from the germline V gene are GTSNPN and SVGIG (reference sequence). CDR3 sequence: CAWRGGSYNEQFF. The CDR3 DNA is TGTGCCTGGAGGGGGGGTTCCTACAATGAGCAGTTCTTC.

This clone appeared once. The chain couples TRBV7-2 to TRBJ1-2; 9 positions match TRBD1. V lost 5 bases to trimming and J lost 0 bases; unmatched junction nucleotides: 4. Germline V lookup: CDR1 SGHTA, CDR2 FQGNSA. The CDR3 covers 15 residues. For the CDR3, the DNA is TGTGCCAGCAGCAAGAGGGACAGGGCTAACTATGGCTACACCTTC. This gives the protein CASSKRDRANYGYTF.

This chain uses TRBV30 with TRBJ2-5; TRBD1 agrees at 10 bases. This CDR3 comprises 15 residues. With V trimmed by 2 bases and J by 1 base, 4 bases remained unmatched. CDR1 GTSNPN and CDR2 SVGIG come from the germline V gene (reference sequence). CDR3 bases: TGTGCCTGGAGTTCCGGGACAGGGGCCCAAGAGACCCAGTACTTC. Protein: CAWSSGTGAQETQYF.